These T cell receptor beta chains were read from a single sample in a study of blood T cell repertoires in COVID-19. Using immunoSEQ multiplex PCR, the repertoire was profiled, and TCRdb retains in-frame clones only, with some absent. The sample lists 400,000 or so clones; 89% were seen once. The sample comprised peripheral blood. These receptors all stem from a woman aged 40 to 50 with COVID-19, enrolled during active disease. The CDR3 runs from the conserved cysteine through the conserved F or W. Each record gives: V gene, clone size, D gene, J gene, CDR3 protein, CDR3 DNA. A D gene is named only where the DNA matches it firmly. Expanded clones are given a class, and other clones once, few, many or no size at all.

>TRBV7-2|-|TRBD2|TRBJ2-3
CASSFLSGGLDTQYF
TGTGCCAGCAGCTTCCTTAGCGGGGGGTTAGATACGCAGTATTTT
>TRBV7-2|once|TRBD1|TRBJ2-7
CASSFTGTGSEQYF
TGTGCCAGCAGCTTCACCGGGACAGGGAGTGAGCAGTACTTC
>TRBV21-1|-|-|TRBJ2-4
CASSNTHRQGLSAKNIQYF
TGTGCCAGCAGCAATACGCATCGACAGGGATTATCAGCCAAAAACATTCAGTACTTC
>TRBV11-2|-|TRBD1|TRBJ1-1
CASSPTGGVSEAFF
TGTGCCAGCAGCCCGACAGGGGGCGTCTCTGAAGCTTTCTTT
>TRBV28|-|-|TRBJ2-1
CASSYPLSRGANEQFF
TGTGCCAGCAGTTACCCTCTTTCACGGGGGGCAAATGAGCAGTTCTTC
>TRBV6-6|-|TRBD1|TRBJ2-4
CASSSTTTGGGSAKNIQYF
TGTGCCAGCAGCTCCACGACGACAGGGGGCGGTTCGGCCAAAAACATTCAGTACTTC
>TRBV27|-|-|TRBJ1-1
CASSLTSGSATEAFF
TGTGCCAGCAGTTTAACGTCGGGGTCGGCCACTGAAGCTTTCTTT
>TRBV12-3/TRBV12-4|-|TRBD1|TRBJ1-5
CASSGQGYQPQHF
TGTGCCAGCAGTGGACAGGGCTATCAGCCCCAGCATTTT
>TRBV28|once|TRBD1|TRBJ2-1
CASGSGTGLREQFF
TGTGCCAGCGGATCCGGGACAGGGCTTCGGGAGCAGTTCTTC
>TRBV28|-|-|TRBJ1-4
CASSFTTGRGEKLFF
TGTGCCAGCAGTTTCACGACAGGTCGGGGTGAAAAACTGTTTTTT
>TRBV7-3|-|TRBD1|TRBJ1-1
CASSTQGAGSEAFF
TGTGCCAGCAGCACCCAGGGGGCTGGTTCTGAAGCTTTCTTT
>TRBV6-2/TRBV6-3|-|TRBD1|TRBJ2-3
CASSDRGRVADTQYF
TGTGCCAGCAGTGACAGGGGGCGCGTGGCAGATACGCAGTATTTT
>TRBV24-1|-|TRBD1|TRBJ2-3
CATSDSGQGFTDTQYF
TGTGCCACCAGTGATTCGGGACAGGGGTTCACAGATACGCAGTATTTT
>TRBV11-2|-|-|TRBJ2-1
CASSPLLAYNEQFF
TGTGCCAGCAGCCCACTCCTAGCGTACAATGAGCAGTTCTTC
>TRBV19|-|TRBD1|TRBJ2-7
CASSIGWDSYEQYF
TGTGCCAGTAGTATTGGTTGGGACAGCTACGAGCAGTACTTC
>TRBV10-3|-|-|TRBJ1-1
CAISESGGNMNTEAFF
TGTGCCATCAGTGAGTCTGGAGGGAACATGAACACTGAAGCTTTCTTT
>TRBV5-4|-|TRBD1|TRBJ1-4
CASSSIGTGGWGNEKLFF
TGTGCCAGCAGCTCCATCGGGACAGGGGGCTGGGGCAATGAAAAACTGTTTTTT
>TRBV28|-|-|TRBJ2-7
CASSLYGGPGYEQYF
TGTGCCAGCAGTTTATACGGCGGCCCGGGCTACGAGCAGTACTTC
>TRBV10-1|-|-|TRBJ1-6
CASKNHATGRNSPLHF
TGCGCCAGCAAGAACCACGCCACAGGGCGAAATTCACCCCTCCACTTT
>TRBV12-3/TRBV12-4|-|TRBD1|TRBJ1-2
CASSSGQNGYTF
TGTGCCAGCAGTTCGGGACAGAATGGCTACACCTTC
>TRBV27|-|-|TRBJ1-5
CASSLRGGNQPQHF
TGTGCCAGCAGCCTCCGGGGAGGCAATCAGCCCCAGCATTTT
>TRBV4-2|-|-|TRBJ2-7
CASSQQGNTYEQYF
TGTGCCAGCAGCCAGCAGGGGAATACGTACGAGCAGTACTTC
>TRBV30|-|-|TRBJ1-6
CAWRVGDGPLHF
TGTGCCTGGAGGGTAGGAGATGGACCCCTCCACTTT
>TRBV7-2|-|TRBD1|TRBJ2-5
CASSLGDRGVGETQYF
TGTGCCAGCAGCTTAGGAGACAGGGGGGTTGGAGAGACCCAGTACTTC
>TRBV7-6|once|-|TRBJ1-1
CASSYPLRANTEAFF
TGTGCCAGCAGCTATCCGCTGAGGGCGAACACTGAAGCTTTCTTT
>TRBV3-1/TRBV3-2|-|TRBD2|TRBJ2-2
CASSPFGLAPVRNTGELFF
TGTGCCAGCAGCCCCTTTGGACTAGCCCCAGTCAGGAACACCGGGGAGCTGTTTTTT
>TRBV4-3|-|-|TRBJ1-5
CASSQYLRSNQPQHF
TGCGCCAGCAGCCAGTACTTGAGGAGCAATCAGCCCCAGCATTTT
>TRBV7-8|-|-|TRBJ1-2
CASSLGQGEGYGYTF
TGTGCCAGCAGCTTAGGGCAGGGCGAAGGGTATGGCTACACCTTC
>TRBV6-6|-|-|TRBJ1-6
CASSRDPYNSPLHF
TGTGCCAGCTCGAGGGATCCCTATAATTCACCCCTCCACTTT
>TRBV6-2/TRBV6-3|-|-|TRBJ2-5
CASSYLMRGPAPGTQYF
TGTGCCAGCAGTTACTTAATGCGGGGACCGGCTCCGGGGACCCAGTACTTC